This is a list of T cell receptor beta chains from one sample in a study of cytomegalovirus exposure and HLA in healthy donors. The assay was immunoSEQ multiplex PCR, and TCRdb's table has in-frame clones only and misses some. The sample lists about 82,000 clones, over 65% occurring once. The specimen was PBMCs. These receptors were obtained from a man aged 45-60 years in good health and CMV-seronegative. The CDR3 runs from the conserved cysteine through the conserved F or W. The D gene is left open where the match is weak. Clone size is shown for a subset of rows, as once, few, many or a class of expanded clone.

. . TRBJ1-1 TRBV30 TGTGCCTGGAGTGTCCGGTTGAACACTGAAGCTTTCTTT CAWSVRLNTEAFF
few . TRBJ1-2 TRBV10-2 TGCGCCAGCAAGGAAACCGGGTCTTATGGCTACACCTTC CASKETGSYGYTF
. . TRBJ1-4 TRBV7-2 TGTGCCAGCAGCTCTTTTACAGATCGCCGTGAAAAACTGTTTTTT CASSSFTDRREKLFF
. . TRBJ2-2 TRBV5-1 TGCGCCAGCAGCTTTGATCCGGGGAACACCGGGGAGCTGTTTTTT CASSFDPGNTGELFF
. . TRBJ1-4 TRBV18 TGTGCCAGCTCACGGAGGGATGCAACTAATGAAAAACTGTTTTTT CASSRRDATNEKLFF
. . TRBJ1-4 TRBV6-1 TGTGCCAGCAGTGAATGGGGGGTGAGTGAAAAACTGTTTTTT CASSEWGVSEKLFF
. . TRBJ1-6 TRBV5-8 TGTGCCAGCAGCTCCCAATTTAATTCACCCCTCCACTTT CASSSQFNSPLHF
. . TRBJ1-2 TRBV18 TGTGCCAGCTCACCAACGCAGGGGCCCTCGTTTGGGGAAGGCTACACCTTC CASSPTQGPSFGEGYTF
. . TRBJ2-2 TRBV6-5 TGTGCCAGCCGTGGGGGGGGGCGATGGACCGGGGAGCTGTTTTTT CASRGGGRWTGELFF
. . TRBJ2-2 TRBV7-2 TGTGCCAGCAGCTTAAGAGGCGGGGAGAACACCGGGGAGCTGTTTTTT CASSLRGGENTGELFF
. . TRBJ1-5 TRBV30 TGTGCCTGGAGTAAAGGGGCAGCGTCACAGCCCCAGCATTTT CAWSKGAASQPQHF
. TRBD1 TRBJ1-1 TRBV7-9 TGTGCCAGCAGCGGCCGTGCCCACAGGGGGCGGGTAACTGAAGCTTTCTTT CASSGRAHRGRVTEAFF
. TRBD1 TRBJ1-2 TRBV6-5 TGTGCCAGCACAGGGGGAGTTAACTATGGCTACACCTTC CASTGGVNYGYTF
. . TRBJ1-5 TRBV27 TGTGCCAGCAGTTTGGGGGGGTTGGCTCAGCCCCAGCATTTT CASSLGGLAQPQHF
once TRBD1 TRBJ2-5 TRBV5-1 TGCGCCAGCAACAAGGGACAGGGACAAGAGACCCAGTACTTC CASNKGQGQETQYF
. . TRBJ2-3 TRBV5-4 TGTGCCAGCAGCTTGGACCAAGGGGTAGATACGCAGTATTTT CASSLDQGVDTQYF
. . TRBJ2-2 TRBV6-1 TGTGCCAACAAAAGGGGGGGGGCGGACACCGGGGAGCTGTTTTTT CANKRGGADTGELFF
. TRBD2 TRBJ2-5 TRBV15 TGTGCCACCAGGGTAGCGGGGGGTCGAGAGACCCAGTACTTC CATRVAGGRETQYF
. . TRBJ2-3 TRBV5-1 TGCGCCAGCAGCTCGGCTAGCGAGTATACGCAGTATTTT CASSSASEYTQYF
. . TRBJ2-1 TRBV18 TGTGCCAGCTCACCCCGGCTAGACGATGAGCAGTTCTTC CASSPRLDDEQFF
few TRBD1 TRBJ1-4 TRBV18 TGTGCCAGCTCACCGACGACAGGGCTTAATGAAAAACTGTTTTTT CASSPTTGLNEKLFF
. TRBD2 TRBJ2-1 TRBV4-2 TGTGCCAGCAGCCAAGATGGAAGCGGGGGGGCGGATGAGCAGTTCTTC CASSQDGSGGADEQFF
. TRBD2 TRBJ2-7 TRBV30 TGTGCCTGGGGACTAGCGGGGTTCGGCGAGCAGTACTTC CAWGLAGFGEQYF
. . TRBJ1-2 TRBV7-9 TGTGCCAGCAGCTCAGGGACACTCTATGGCTACACCTTC CASSSGTLYGYTF
. TRBD2 TRBJ2-3 TRBV30 TGTGCCTGGAGTGGGGGAGGGGCGCAGTATTTT CAWSGGGAQYF
. TRBD1 TRBJ2-7 TRBV10-2 TGCGCCAGCAGTGACCTCGGACAGGGGTCTGGCTACGAGCAGTACTTC CASSDLGQGSGYEQYF
. . TRBJ2-7 TRBV2 TGTGCCAGCAGTATTGGACAAGCCTACGAGCAGTACTTC CASSIGQAYEQYF
. TRBD1 TRBJ1-2 TRBV28 TGTGCCAGCAGGGGACAGCTCTATGGCTACACCTTC CASRGQLYGYTF
. TRBD1 TRBJ2-7 TRBV7-9 TGTGCCAGCAGCCCGCTGGGGACAGGGACTATAGGGAGCTACGAGCAGTACTTC CASSPLGTGTIGSYEQYF
. . TRBJ1-4 TRBV7-9 TGTGCCAGCAGCTTCACAGGGAGGGGTGAAAAACTGTTTTTT CASSFTGRGEKLFF
. TRBD1 TRBJ1-5 TRBV27 TGTGCCAGCAGCTCTTGGACAGGGGGAATTGAGAGCGACAATCAGCCCCAGCATTTT CASSSWTGGIESDNQPQHF
. . TRBJ2-4 TRBV5-5 TGTGCCAGCAGCTTGGGTCAGGGTTCGGACATTCAGTACTTC CASSLGQGSDIQYF
. TRBD2 TRBJ2-1 TRBV10-1 TGCGCCAGCAGTGACCCGGCGGGGGGGCGTCAGGAGCAGTTCTTC CASSDPAGGRQEQFF
. . TRBJ2-5 TRBV7-2 TGTGCCAGCAGCTTCACCCCGGGGTATTCGGAGACCCAGTACTTC CASSFTPGYSETQYF
. TRBD2 TRBJ2-5 TRBV5-5 TGTGCCAGCAGCCCGGCTTTGACTAGCGGGGGTGGGACCCAGTACTTC CASSPALTSGGGTQYF
. TRBD1 TRBJ1-5 TRBV9 TGTGCCAGCAGCGTGACAGGGGAGGGTTTGCAGCCCCAGCATTTT CASSVTGEGLQPQHF
. . TRBJ2-7 TRBV6-1 TGTGCCAGCATCTGGGTCGGTGGGGGGTCGGAGGAGCAGTACTTC CASIWVGGGSEEQYF
. . TRBJ2-2 TRBV7-2 TGTGCCAGTATGACAGATACGAACACCGGGGAGCTGTTTTTT CASMTDTNTGELFF
. . TRBJ1-6 TRBV30 TGTGCCTGGAACCCCGGGACACCCGGATCTTCACCCCTCCACTTT CAWNPGTPGSSPLHF
. TRBD2 TRBJ2-1 TRBV7-3 TGTGCCAGCAGCTCTAGCGGCCCCGATTTCAATGAGCAGTTCTTC CASSSSGPDFNEQFF
. TRBD2 TRBJ2-1 TRBV7-2 TGTGCCAGCAGCTTGGGGGGGATCCGGAATGAGCAGTTCTTC CASSLGGIRNEQFF
. . TRBJ1-5 TRBV5-1 TGCGCCAGCAGCTTGGCCGGCGCGGGCAATCAGCCCCAGCATTTT CASSLAGAGNQPQHF
. TRBD1 TRBJ1-6 TRBV19 TGTGCCAGTAGTATAGAGACAGGGAAAAGCTCCTATAATTCACCCCTCCACTTT CASSIETGKSSYNSPLHF
. . TRBJ1-5 TRBV6-6 TGTGCCAGCAGTTACTCGAATCGGGCGGGTCAGCCCCAGCATTTT CASSYSNRAGQPQHF
. . TRBJ2-5 TRBV18 TGTGCCAGCTCTGGACAGAGACTACAAGAGACCCAGTACTTC CASSGQRLQETQYF
. TRBD1 TRBJ2-2 TRBV7-3 TGTGCCAGCAGCAAACAGGGGGCGGGCACCGGGGAGCTGTTTTTT CASSKQGAGTGELFF
once . TRBJ1-5 TRBV12-5 TGTGCTAGTGGAGCCGGGTCCCTATCGGGTTCCAATCAGCCCCAGCATTTT CASGAGSLSGSNQPQHF
. TRBD1 TRBJ1-2 TRBV10-3 TGTGCCATCAGAGAAACAGGGGAAGGAGGCTACACCTTC CAIRETGEGGYTF
. TRBD2 TRBJ2-7 TRBV6-1 TGTGCCAGCAGTGGGCGGGGGGGCCTTCTTTCGGACGAGCAGTACTTC CASSGRGGLLSDEQYF
many TRBD2 TRBJ2-3 TRBV2 TGTGCCAGCAGGGCCCGGACTAGCGGGGCAGGAGATACGCAGTATTTT CASRARTSGAGDTQYF
. TRBD1 TRBJ2-1 TRBV10-3 TGTGCCATCGGACAGGGGGATCCTGAGCAGTTCTTC CAIGQGDPEQFF
. TRBD2 TRBJ2-1 TRBV7-2 TGTGCCAGCAGCTTAGGCCTAGCGGGGGGTGAGCAGTTCTTC CASSLGLAGGEQFF
. . TRBJ2-3 TRBV7-3 TGTGCCAGCAGCTTAGCGGGACCGGGAAGTAACACAGATACGCAGTATTTT CASSLAGPGSNTDTQYF
. . TRBJ1-1 TRBV6-1 TGTGCCAGCAGCCAGAGGGCAGCAGAGGCTTTCTTT CASSQRAAEAFF
. TRBD2 TRBJ2-3 TRBV19 TGTGCCAGTAGTATAGGACTAGCCGACACAGATACGCAGTATTTT CASSIGLADTDTQYF
once . TRBJ2-7 TRBV27 TGTGCCAGCAGTTTGAAGGGGGGGGCTACCTACGAGCAGTACTTC CASSLKGGATYEQYF
. TRBD1 TRBJ2-3 TRBV9 TGTGCCAGCAGCGTAGCGGGCCGGACAGGGGGCTCAGATACGCAGTATTTT CASSVAGRTGGSDTQYF
few TRBD1 TRBJ2-7 TRBV7-8 TGTGCCAGCAGCTATACGGGACAGGGACTCTACGAGCAGTACTTC CASSYTGQGLYEQYF
. TRBD2 TRBJ2-3 TRBV7-9 TGTGCCAGCAGCTTAGACGGTTTTGCTAGCGGCGATACGCAGTATTTT CASSLDGFASGDTQYF
. . TRBJ2-7 TRBV11-3 TGTGCCAGCAGCTTACCTGCCTACGAGCAGTACTTC CASSLPAYEQYF